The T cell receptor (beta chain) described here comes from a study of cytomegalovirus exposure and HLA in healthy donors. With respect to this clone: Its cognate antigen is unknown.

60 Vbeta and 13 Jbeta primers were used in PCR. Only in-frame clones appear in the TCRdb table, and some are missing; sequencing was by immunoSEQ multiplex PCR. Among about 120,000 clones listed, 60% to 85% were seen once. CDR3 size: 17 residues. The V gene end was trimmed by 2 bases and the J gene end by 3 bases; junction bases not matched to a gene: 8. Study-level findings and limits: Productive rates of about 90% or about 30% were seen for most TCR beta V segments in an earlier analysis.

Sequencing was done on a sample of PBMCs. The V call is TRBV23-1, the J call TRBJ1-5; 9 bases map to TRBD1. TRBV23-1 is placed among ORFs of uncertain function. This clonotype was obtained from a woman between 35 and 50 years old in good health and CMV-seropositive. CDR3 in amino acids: CASSQNPTGGLNQPQHF. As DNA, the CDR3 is TGCGCCAGCAGTCAAAATCCGACAGGGGGTCTCAATCAGCCCCAGCATTTT.